The clone carrying this TCR beta chain was recorded once. The source of the sample is a study of blood T cell repertoires in COVID-19. The overall study: T cells, B-cell-depleted T cells, or PBMCs supplied cDNA or gDNA.

Germline V gene sequence: CDR1 SGHTA, CDR2 FQGNSA. The CDR3 covers 14 residues. V was cut by 1 base and J by 1 base, with 8 bases left in between. Per the original data handling: Estimation of nucleated cell counts was performed using reference gene primer amplification. Some clones are missing from TCRdb's copy, which holds only in-frame ones; the method was immunoSEQ multiplex PCR. Clone size and the V and J calls come from that table; the DNA yielded D and trimming. The table records 130,000 to 150,000 clones, more than 75% of them present only once. The TCR was taken from a human donor in a cohort sampled during active COVID-19. Material: peripheral blood. V is TRBV7-2 and J is TRBJ2-7; a possible D gene is TRBD1 (6 bases). CDR3 loop: CASSLDRDSYEQYF. In nucleotides, the CDR3 is TGTGCCAGCAGCTTAGACAGGGATTCCTACGAGCAGTACTTC.